This T cell receptor beta chain was documented in a study of OX40 agonist ivuxolimab in advanced cancers. Germline assignment: CDR1 LNHNV and CDR2 YYDKDF (reference sequence). V was trimmed by 0 bases and J by 4 bases, leaving 10 bases between them. The CDR3 contains 14 residues. The method was immunoSEQ multiplex PCR; TCRdb's version includes in-frame clones alone and lacks a portion of them. The table lists 100,000 to 110,000 clones, approximately 91% of them singletons. Baseline was the first blood sampling point, followed by cycle 4 day 1 and cycle 7 day 1. About this clone: Its antigen is as yet unknown.

The study's findings and limits: Antigens targeted by the expanded peripheral T cells were not determined.

This receptor was obtained from an adult with an advanced solid tumor such as melanoma, head and neck, liver or kidney cancer. The chain combines TRBV15 with TRBJ2-7, with unresolved D. The sample consisted of CD4+ or CD8+ T cells sorted from blood, taken in a trial of the OX40 agonist ivuxolimab. The CDR3 sequence is CATSRDEGGYEQYF. As DNA, the CDR3 is TGTGCCACCAGCAGAGACGAAGGTGGGTACGAGCAGTACTTC.